Following are 21 T cell receptor beta chains from one sample sequenced in a study of patients with pleural tuberculosis. TCRdb analysed the reads with MiXCR anew, one entry per CDR3 protein. The sample carries under 55,000 distinct CDR3 sequences, 7.3% recorded once. The receptor source for this set is a human donor with pleural tuberculosis.

This clonotype was seen at least ten times. This chain joins TRBV6-1 and TRBJ2-2; 7 nucleotides agree with TRBD1. V lost 6 bases and J lost 4; bases outside the gene matches: 5. This CDR3 is 14 amino acids long. Germline CDR1 is MNHNS and CDR2 is SASEGT. The CDR3 loop is CASRNRGATGELFF. CDR3 DNA: TGTGCCAGCAGGAACAGGGGAGCCACCGGGGAGCTGTTTTTT.

This clonotype was seen many times. The rearrangement uses TRBV2 and TRBJ2-3; D perhaps matches TRBD1 (6 bases). Trimming removed 6 bases from V and 1 base from J, with 14 bases in between. Germline V gives CDR1 SNHLY, CDR2 FYNNEI. The CDR3 is 15 amino acids. In nucleotides, the CDR3 is TGTGCCAGCAGAAGATGGGACAAAGGCACAGATACGCAGTATTTT. This gives the protein CASRRWDKGTDTQYF.

This clonotype was seen repeatedly, ten times or more. J is TRBJ2-2 and V is TRBV9, with 8 bases identical to TRBD2. CDR1 is SGDLS and CDR2 is YYNGEE in the germline V gene. With V trimmed by 4 bases and J by 8 bases, 10 bases remained unmatched. CDR3 size: 15 residues. In DNA form, the CDR3 reads TGTGCCAGCAGCCCGACTAGCGCCCTTGAGGGGGAGCTGTTTTTT. Translating gives CASSPTSALEGELFF.

This clonotype was observed at least ten times. The chain links TRBV6-2 or TRBV6-3 to TRBJ2-7; D is possibly TRBD2 (6 bases). The CDR3 consists of 15 residues. V shed 0 bases and J shed 1 base, with 10 bases lying between them. The germline V gene encodes CDR1 MNHEY and CDR2 SVGEGT. The CDR3 coding sequence is TGTGCCAGCAGTTACTCTGCGGGATCGTCCTACGAGCAGTACGTC. Encoded protein: CASSYSAGSSYEQYV.

This clonotype has at least ten counts. This chain joins TRBV2 and TRBJ2-7; TRBD1 aligns across 9 bases. CDR1 SNHLY and CDR2 FYNNEI come from the germline V gene. The CDR3 spans 14 residues. The V gene end was trimmed by 5 bases and the J gene end by 4 bases; junction bases not matched to a gene: 6. Written as DNA, the CDR3 is TGTGCCAGCAGTCCCGGACAGGGGAGGTACGAGCAGTACTTC. This codes for CASSPGQGRYEQYF.

This chain links TRBV11-1 with TRBJ1-1, with D tentatively TRBD1 (6 bases). CDR1 is SGHAT and CDR2 is FQDESV in the germline V gene (reference sequence). This CDR3 contains 16 residues. Trimming cost V 1 base and J 1 base, with 13 bases left between them. This chain's CDR3 is CASSLGLTGKNTEAFF. The CDR3 DNA reads TGTGCCAGCAGCTTAGGTTTGACAGGAAAGAACACTGAAGCTTTCTTT. The complete variable domain, with remaining parts taken from reference TRBV11-1 and TRBJ1-1, reads EAEVAQSPRYKITEKSQAVAFWCDPISGHATLYWYRQILGQGPELLVQFQDESVVDDSQLPKDRFSAERLKGVDSTLKIQPAELGDSAMYLCASSLGLTGKNTEAFFGQGTRLTVV.

Written as DNA, the CDR3 is TGTGCCATCAGGGGGACTAGCGGGAGTGCAGATACGCAGTATTTT. This gives the protein CAIRGTSGSADTQYF. The rearrangement uses TRBV10-3 and TRBJ2-3, with 14 bases aligning to TRBD2. After removal of 6 bases from V and 4 bases from J, the junction contained 3 bases not matched to a gene. CDR3 length: 15 amino acids. Germline V gives CDR1 ENHRY, CDR2 SYGVKD.

This clonotype was observed many times. V is TRBV28 and J is TRBJ1-5; D gene uncertain. The CDR3 has 13 amino acids. V was clipped by 1 base and J by 12 bases, with 13 bases between them. Germline lookup yields CDR1 MDHEN and CDR2 SYDVKM. This chain's CDR3 is CASSLLVRRGQHF. The CDR3 DNA sequence: TGTGCCAGCAGTTTATTAGTGCGACGGGGCCAGCATTTT.

This clonotype has ten or more counts. This sequence joins TRBV15 and TRBJ2-7, with D uncertain. This CDR3 region has 13 residues. V lost 3 bases and J 4 bases, leaving 10 bases between the germline ends. Per the germline V gene, CDR1 is LNHNV and CDR2 is YYDKDF (reference sequence). The CDR3 coding sequence is TGTGCCACCAGCAGGGAAAGTGGATACGAGCAGTACGTC. Translation: CATSRESGYEQYV.

This clonotype has ten or more counts. The chain combines TRBV6-2 or TRBV6-3 with TRBJ2-7; D remains unclear. The CDR3 contains 13 residues. From germline, CDR1 is MNHEY and CDR2 SVGEGT. Trimming pared 2 bases from V and 7 bases from J, leaving 12 bases between. CDR3 region: CASSYGGSSEQYV. CDR3 nucleotide sequence: TGTGCCAGCAGTTACGGCGGCAGCTCTGAGCAGTACGTC.

The sample holds many counts of this clonotype. This sequence joins TRBV12-3 or TRBV12-4 and TRBJ2-7; D might be TRBD1 or TRBD2, each matching 5 bases. V lost 7 bases and J lost 0, with 16 bases in between. This CDR3 is 15 amino acids long. CDR3 protein: CASTKLGAPSYEQYF. The CDR3 region has the DNA TGTGCCAGCACTAAACTAGGGGCCCCCTCCTACGAGCAGTACTTC.

This clonotype was seen ten or more times. Relative to the germline gene, one junction end is altered; a read error may explain this. The gene calls are TRBV29-1 and TRBJ2-7, with 8 bases matching TRBD1. The CDR3 has 12 residues. The V gene's germline CDR1 is SQVTM and CDR2 ANQGSEA. CDR3 sequence (DNA): TGCAGCGTGGAAGACAGGGGCTACGAGCAGTACTTC. Its protein is CSVEDRGYEQYF.

This clonotype was seen more than once but under ten times. The rearrangement joins TRBV15 to TRBJ1-2; D perhaps matches TRBD1 (6 bases). V dropped 0 bases and J dropped 3 bases, with 11 bases sitting between them. Per the germline V gene, CDR1 is LNHNV and CDR2 is YYDKDF (reference sequence). The CDR3 is 15 residues long. CDR3 DNA: TGTGCCACCAGCAGAGATGCCGGACAGCACTATGGCTACACCTTC. It is translated as CATSRDAGQHYGYTF. The whole variable domain, filled in from reference TRBV15 and TRBJ1-2, reads DAMVIQNPRYQVTQFGKPVTLSCSQTLNHNVMYWYQQKSSQAPKLLFHYYDKDFNNEADTPDNFQSRRPNTSFCFLDIRSPGLGDTAMYLCATSRDAGQHYGYTFGSGTRLTVV.

This clonotype was seen repeatedly, ten times or more. The V gene is TRBV28, the J gene TRBJ2-3, with a weak D call TRBD1 (5 bases). Germline CDR1 is MDHEN and CDR2 is SYDVKM. CDR3 length equals 14 residues. Trimming shortened V by 0 bases and J by 6 bases, and 10 bases separated the two germline ends. CDR3 loop: CASSLWDKSDTQYF. In DNA form, the CDR3 reads TGTGCCAGCAGTTTATGGGACAAATCCGATACGCAGTATTTT.

This clonotype was found a few times. The chain combines TRBV11-2 with TRBJ2-5; D ambiguous. The germline V gene encodes CDR1 SGHAT and CDR2 FQNNGV. The CDR3 sequence is 17 residues long. V lost 0 bases to trimming and J lost 0 bases, with 14 bases between them. CDR3 sequence reads: CASSLDELAPDQETQYF. The CDR3 nucleotides are TGTGCCAGCAGCTTAGATGAGTTGGCACCTGACCAAGAGACCCAGTACTTC.

This clonotype was found many times. This chain uses TRBV2 with TRBJ2-4, with D unresolved. The V and J ends lost 2 bases and 9 bases respectively, with 20 bases between them. CDR1 is SNHLY and CDR2 is FYNNEI in the germline V gene. CDR3 length: 16 amino acids. CDR3 region: CASSESRQVTRLIQYF. Here the CDR3 DNA reads TGTGCCAGCAGTGAATCTCGGCAGGTCACTCGTCTCATTCAGTACTTC.

This sequence joins TRBV29-1 and TRBJ1-6; perhaps TRBD1 as D (5 bases). There are 15 residues in the CDR3. Germline V gene sequence: CDR1 SQVTM, CDR2 ANQGSEA. The V end lost 4 bases, the J end lost 7 bases, and 17 bases lay between the germline ends. The CDR3 DNA sequence: TGCAGCGTTGCTCTACCGGGACGGCAAAATTCACCCCTCCACTTT. It is translated as CSVALPGRQNSPLHF.

This clonotype was found many times. The chain employs TRBV11-1 and TRBJ1-5; 7 nucleotides agree with TRBD1. The germline V gene has CDR1 SGHAT and CDR2 FQDESV (reference sequence). The ends lost 4 bases at V and 3 bases at J; junction bases unmatched: 6. The length of the CDR3 is 15 residues. DNA for the CDR3: TGTGCCAGCAGCTCCACGGGACAGTACAATCAGCCCCAGCATTTT. Its protein is CASSSTGQYNQPQHF.

The chain joins TRBV5-1 to TRBJ2-5; no reliable D call. The CDR3 has 14 amino acids. CDR1 and CDR2 (germline): SGHRS, YFSETQ. With 4 bases removed from V and 2 bases from J, the gap between germline ends came to 12 bases. The CDR3 DNA reads TGCGCCAGCAGCGCATACAGAGCACAAGAGACCCAGTACTTC. Protein product: CASSAYRAQETQYF.

This clonotype has more than one count but fewer than ten. CDR3 region: CASSSGHGQAGGYTF. CDR3 DNA sequence: TGCGCCAGCAGCTCTGGACACGGACAGGCGGGTGGCTACACCTTC. The chain employs TRBV5-1 and TRBJ1-2; 7 nucleotides match TRBD1. The CDR3 spans 15 residues. Losses at the gene ends were 3 bases for V and 7 bases for J; bases not matched to a gene: 12. Germline lookup yields CDR1 SGHRS and CDR2 YFSETQ.

This clonotype was counted many times. The chain links TRBV11-1 to TRBJ2-3, with no clear D. The CDR3 has 15 residues. Trimming left V 6 bases short and J 4 bases short, with 17 bases between. Germline V gene lookup returns CDR1 SGHAT and CDR2 FQDESV (reference sequence). This CDR3 reads CASRDSSVGPDTQYF. The CDR3 bases are TGTGCCAGCAGGGATAGTTCAGTGGGCCCAGATACGCAGTATTTT.